Given below is one TCR beta chain in context. The CDR3 length is 16 residues. These data come from a study of cytomegalovirus exposure and HLA in healthy donors. Both 60 Vbeta primers and 13 Jbeta primers went into the PCR. Produced via immunoSEQ multiplex PCR; TCRdb's table is partial and in-frame only. The profile covers over 100,000 clones, with 50% to 75% appearing a single time and 2.4% taken by the ten largest. The specimen was PBMCs. The chain joins TRBV21-1 to TRBJ1-3; TRBD1, the table's D call, lacks a check against the DNA. TRBV21-1 is tagged as a pseudogene. The TCR sequence derives from a woman in her thirties or forties in good health and CMV-seronegative. Here the CDR3 DNA reads TGTGCCAGCAGCAAAGAGCAGGGGGCATGGGGAAACACCATATATTTT. Residues: CASSKEQGAWGNTIYF.